The text below deals with one T cell receptor beta chain. Per the original methods: Amplification of reference gene primers was used by the study to estimate nucleated cell counts. Some clones are missing from TCRdb's copy, which holds only in-frame ones; the method was immunoSEQ multiplex PCR. D and trimming come from the DNA, and the V and J calls and clone size come from that table. The table includes a few hundred thousand clones, 80% detected once. This sample is part of a study of blood T cell repertoires in COVID-19. Across the whole study: The United States, Italy and Spain were the sources of the acute and convalescent COVID-19 samples. In each case, the material was cDNA or gDNA derived from T cells, B-cell-depleted T cells, or PBMCs.

The sequence came from a human donor in a cohort sampled during active COVID-19. Sequencing input: peripheral blood.

Here the CDR3 DNA reads TGTGCCAGTAGTACCCTTAGCGGGGCTAGCACAGATACGCAGTATTTT. Translation gives CASSTLSGASTDTQYF. This chain links TRBV19 with TRBJ2-3; TRBD2 agrees at 8 bases. V lost 4 bases, J lost 0 bases, and 6 bases stayed unmatched. The CDR3 loop spans 16 amino acids. Germline assignment: CDR1 LNHDA and CDR2 SQIVND (reference sequence). Complete variable domain (other parts from reference TRBV19 and TRBJ2-3): DGGITQSPKYLFRKEGQNVTLSCEQNLNHDAMYWYRQDPGQGLRLIYYSQIVNDFQKGDIAEGYSVSREKKESFPLTVTSAQKNPTAFYLCASSTLSGASTDTQYFGPGTRLTVL.